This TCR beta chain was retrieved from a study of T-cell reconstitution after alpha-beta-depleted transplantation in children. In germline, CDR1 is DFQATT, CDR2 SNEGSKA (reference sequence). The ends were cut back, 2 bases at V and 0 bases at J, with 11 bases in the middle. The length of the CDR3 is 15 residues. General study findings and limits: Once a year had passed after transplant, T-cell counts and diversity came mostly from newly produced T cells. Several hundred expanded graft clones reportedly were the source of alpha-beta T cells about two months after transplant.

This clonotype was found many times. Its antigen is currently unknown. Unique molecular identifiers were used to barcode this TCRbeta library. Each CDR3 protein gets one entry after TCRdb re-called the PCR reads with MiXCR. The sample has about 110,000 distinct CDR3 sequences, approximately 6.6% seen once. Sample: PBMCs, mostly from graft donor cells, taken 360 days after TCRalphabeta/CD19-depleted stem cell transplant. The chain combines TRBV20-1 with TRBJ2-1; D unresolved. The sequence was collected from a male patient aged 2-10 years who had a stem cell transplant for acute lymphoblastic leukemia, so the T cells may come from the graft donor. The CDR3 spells CSARSPPYSYNEQFF. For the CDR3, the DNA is TGCAGTGCTAGAAGCCCCCCGTACTCCTACAATGAGCAGTTCTTC.